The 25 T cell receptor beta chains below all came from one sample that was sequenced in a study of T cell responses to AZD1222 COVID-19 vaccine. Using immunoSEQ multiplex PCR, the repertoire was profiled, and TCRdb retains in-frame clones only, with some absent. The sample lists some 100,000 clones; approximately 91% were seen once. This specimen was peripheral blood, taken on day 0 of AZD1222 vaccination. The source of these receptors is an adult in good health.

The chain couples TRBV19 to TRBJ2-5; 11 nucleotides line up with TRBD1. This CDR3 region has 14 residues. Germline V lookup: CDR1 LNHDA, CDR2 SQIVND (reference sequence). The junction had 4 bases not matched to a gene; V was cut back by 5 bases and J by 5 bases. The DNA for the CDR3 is TGTGCCAGTAGTCTAGGACAGGGGGCCGAGACCCAGTACTTC. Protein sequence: CASSLGQGAETQYF.

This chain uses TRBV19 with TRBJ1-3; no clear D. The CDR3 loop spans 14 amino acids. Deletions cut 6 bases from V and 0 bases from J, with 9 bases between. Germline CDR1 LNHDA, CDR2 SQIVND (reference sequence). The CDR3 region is CASRKRSSGNTIYF. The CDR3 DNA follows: TGTGCCAGTAGGAAAAGGAGCTCTGGAAACACCATATATTTT.

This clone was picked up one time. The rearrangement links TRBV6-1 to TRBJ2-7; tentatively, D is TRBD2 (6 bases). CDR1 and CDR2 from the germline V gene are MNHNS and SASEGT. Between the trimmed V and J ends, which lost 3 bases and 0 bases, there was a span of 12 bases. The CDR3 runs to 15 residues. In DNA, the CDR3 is TGTGCCAGCAGTGACCCGGGACTTAGCTCCTACGAGCAGTACTTC. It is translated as CASSDPGLSSYEQYF.

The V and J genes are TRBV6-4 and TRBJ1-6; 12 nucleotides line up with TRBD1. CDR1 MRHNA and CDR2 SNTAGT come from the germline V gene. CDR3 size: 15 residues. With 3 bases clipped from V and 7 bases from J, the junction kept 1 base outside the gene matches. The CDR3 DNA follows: TGTGCCAGCAGTGAGGGACAGGGGGCAAATTCACCCCTCCACTTT. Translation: CASSEGQGANSPLHF.

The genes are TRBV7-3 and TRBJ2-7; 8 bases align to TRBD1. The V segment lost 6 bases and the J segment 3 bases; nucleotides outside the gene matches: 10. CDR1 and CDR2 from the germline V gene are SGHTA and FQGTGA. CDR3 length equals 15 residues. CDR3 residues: CASSPNPGQDYEQYF. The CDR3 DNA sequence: TGTGCCAGCAGTCCAAACCCGGGACAGGACTACGAGCAGTACTTC.

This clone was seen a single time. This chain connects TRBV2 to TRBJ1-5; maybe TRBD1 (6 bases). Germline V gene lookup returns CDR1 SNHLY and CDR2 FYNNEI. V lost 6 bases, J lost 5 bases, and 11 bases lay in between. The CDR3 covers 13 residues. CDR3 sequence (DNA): TGTGCCAGCAGCGAATCAGGGGATCAGCCCCAGCATTTT. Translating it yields CASSESGDQPQHF.

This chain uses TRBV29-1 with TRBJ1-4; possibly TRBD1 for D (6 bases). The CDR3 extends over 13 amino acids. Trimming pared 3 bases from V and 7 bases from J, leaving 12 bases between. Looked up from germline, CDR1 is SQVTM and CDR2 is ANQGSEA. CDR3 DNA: TGCAGCGTTGACAGGGGTTCTGGTGAAAAACTGTTTTTT. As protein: CSVDRGSGEKLFF.

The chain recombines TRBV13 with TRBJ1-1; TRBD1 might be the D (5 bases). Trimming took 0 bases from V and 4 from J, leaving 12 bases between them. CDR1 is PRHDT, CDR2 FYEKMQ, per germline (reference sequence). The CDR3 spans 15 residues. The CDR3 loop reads CASSLGPGRGTEAFF. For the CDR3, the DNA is TGTGCCAGCAGCTTAGGCCCAGGGAGGGGCACTGAAGCTTTCTTT.

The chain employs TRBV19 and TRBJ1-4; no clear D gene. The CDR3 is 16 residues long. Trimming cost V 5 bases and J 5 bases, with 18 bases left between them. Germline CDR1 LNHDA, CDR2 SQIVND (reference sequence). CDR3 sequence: CASSVRTTGKNEKLFF. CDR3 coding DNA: TGTGCCAGTAGTGTCCGGACCACTGGAAAGAATGAAAAACTGTTTTTT.

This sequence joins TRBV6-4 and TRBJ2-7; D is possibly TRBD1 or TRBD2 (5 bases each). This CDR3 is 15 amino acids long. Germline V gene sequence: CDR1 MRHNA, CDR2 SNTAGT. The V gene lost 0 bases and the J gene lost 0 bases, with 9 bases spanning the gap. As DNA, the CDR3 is TGTGCCAGCAGTGACTCGGGGACGGACTCCTACGAGCAGTACTTC. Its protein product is CASSDSGTDSYEQYF.

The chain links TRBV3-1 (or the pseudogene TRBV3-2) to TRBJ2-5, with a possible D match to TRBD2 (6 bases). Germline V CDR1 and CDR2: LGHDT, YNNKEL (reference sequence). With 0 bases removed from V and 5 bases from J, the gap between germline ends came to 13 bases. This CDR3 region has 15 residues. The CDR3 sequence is CASSQDGGAGETQYF. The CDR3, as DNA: TGTGCCAGCAGCCAAGATGGAGGGGCGGGGGAGACCCAGTACTTC.

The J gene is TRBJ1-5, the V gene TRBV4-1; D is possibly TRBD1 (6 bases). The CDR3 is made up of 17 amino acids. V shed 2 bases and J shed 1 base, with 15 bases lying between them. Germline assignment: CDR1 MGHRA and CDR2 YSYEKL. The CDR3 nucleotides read TGCGCCAGCAGCCAACTATACACAGGGACCAGCAATCAGCCCCAGCATTTT. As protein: CASSQLYTGTSNQPQHF.

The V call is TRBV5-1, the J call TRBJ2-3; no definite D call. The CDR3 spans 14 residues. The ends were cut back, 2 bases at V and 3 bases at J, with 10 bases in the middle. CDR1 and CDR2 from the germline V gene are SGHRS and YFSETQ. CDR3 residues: CASSLFGETDTQYF. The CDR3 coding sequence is TGCGCCAGCAGCTTATTTGGCGAGACAGATACGCAGTATTTT.

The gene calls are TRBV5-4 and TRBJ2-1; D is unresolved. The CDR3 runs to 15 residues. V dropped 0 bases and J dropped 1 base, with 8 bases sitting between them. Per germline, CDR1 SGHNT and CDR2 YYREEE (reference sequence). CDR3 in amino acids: CASSLGSLSYNEQFF. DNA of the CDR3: TGTGCCAGCAGCTTGGGCTCGCTATCCTACAATGAGCAGTTCTTC.

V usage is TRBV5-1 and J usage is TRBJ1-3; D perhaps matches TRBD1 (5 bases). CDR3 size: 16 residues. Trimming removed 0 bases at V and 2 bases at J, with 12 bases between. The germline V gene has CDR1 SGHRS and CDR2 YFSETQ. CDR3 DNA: TGCGCCAGCAGCTTGGCCGGGGGTACAACTGGAAACACCATATATTTT. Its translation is CASSLAGGTTGNTIYF. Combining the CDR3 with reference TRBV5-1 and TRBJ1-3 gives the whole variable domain KAGVTQTPRYLIKTRGQQVTLSCSPISGHRSVSWYQQTPGQGLQFLFEYFSETQRNKGNFPGRFSGRQFSNSRSEMNVSTLELGDSALYLCASSLAGGTTGNTIYFGEGSWLTVV.

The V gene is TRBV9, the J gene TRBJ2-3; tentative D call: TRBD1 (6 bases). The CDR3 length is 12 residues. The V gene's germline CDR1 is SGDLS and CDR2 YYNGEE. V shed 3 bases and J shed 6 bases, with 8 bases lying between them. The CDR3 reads CASSDQGDTQYF. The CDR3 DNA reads TGTGCCAGCAGCGATCAGGGGGATACGCAGTATTTT.

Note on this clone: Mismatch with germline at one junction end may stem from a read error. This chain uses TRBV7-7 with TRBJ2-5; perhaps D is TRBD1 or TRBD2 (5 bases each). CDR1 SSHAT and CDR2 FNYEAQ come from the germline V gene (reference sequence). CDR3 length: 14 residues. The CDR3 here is CASSLATGRETQYF. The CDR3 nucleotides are TGTGCTAGCAGCTTAGCGACGGGACGGGAAACCCAGTACTTC. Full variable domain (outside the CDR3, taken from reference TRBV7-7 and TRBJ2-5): GAGVSQSPRYKVTKRGQDVTLRCDPISSHATLYWYQQALGQGPEFLTYFNYEAQPDKSGLPSDRFSAERPEGSISTLTIQRTEQRDSAMYRCASSLATGRETQYFGPGTRLLVL.

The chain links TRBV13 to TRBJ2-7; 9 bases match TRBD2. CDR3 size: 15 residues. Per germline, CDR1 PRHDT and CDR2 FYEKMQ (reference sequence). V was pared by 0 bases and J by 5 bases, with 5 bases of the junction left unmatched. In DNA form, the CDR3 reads TGTGCCAGCAGCTTAGGGGCTAGCGGGGCTGACGAGCAGTACTTC. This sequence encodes CASSLGASGADEQYF.

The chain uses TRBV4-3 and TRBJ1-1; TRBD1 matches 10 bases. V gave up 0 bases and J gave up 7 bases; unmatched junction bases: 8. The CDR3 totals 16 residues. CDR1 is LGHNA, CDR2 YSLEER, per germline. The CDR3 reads CASSQDSDRGRFEAFF. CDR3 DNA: TGCGCCAGCAGCCAAGATTCCGACAGGGGGCGTTTTGAAGCTTTCTTT.

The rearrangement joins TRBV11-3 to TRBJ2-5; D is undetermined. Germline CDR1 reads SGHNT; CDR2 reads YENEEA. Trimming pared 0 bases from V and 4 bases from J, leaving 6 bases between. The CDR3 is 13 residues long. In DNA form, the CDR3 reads TGTGCCAGCAGCTTAGAGGCCGGAGAGACCCAGTACTTC. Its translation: CASSLEAGETQYF.

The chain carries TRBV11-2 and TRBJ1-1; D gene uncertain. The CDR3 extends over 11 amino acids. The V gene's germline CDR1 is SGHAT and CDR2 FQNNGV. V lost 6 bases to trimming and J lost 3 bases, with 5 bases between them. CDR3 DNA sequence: TGTGCCAGCAGTTCCCACACTGAAGCTTTCTTT. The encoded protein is CASSSHTEAFF.

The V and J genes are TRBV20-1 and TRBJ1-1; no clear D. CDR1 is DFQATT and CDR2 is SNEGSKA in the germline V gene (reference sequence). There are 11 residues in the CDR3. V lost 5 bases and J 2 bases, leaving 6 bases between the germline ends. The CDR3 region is CSARSNTEAFF. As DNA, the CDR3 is TGCAGTGCTCGAAGTAACACTGAAGCTTTCTTT.

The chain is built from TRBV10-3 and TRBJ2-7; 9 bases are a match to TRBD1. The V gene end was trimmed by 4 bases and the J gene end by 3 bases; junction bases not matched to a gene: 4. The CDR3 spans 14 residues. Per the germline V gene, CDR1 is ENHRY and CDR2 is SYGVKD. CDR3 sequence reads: CAISAQGAFYEQYF. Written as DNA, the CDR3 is TGTGCCATCAGTGCACAGGGGGCGTTCTACGAGCAGTACTTC.

The CDR3 loop reads CASSFSRGMANSPLHF. In DNA, the CDR3 is TGTGCCAGCAGCTTCTCCAGGGGGATGGCTAATTCACCCCTCCACTTT. V is TRBV5-6 and J is TRBJ1-6; 7 bases agree with TRBD1. The CDR3 length is 16 residues. Trimming took 2 bases from V and 6 from J; bases not matched to a gene: 8. CDR1 and CDR2 from the germline V gene are SGHDT and YYEEEE. The full variable domain, completed using reference TRBV5-6 and TRBJ1-6, is DAGVTQSPTHLIKTRGQQVTLRCSPKSGHDTVSWYQQALGQGPQFIFQYYEEEERQRGNFPDRFSGHQFPNYSSELNVNALLLGDSALYLCASSFSRGMANSPLHFGNGTRLTVT.

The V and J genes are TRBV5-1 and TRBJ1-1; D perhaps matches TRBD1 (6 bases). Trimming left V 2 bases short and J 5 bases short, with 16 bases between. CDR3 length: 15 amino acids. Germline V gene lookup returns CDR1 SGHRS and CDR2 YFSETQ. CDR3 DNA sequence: TGCGCCAGCAGCTTCATTGGGGCAGGGGAAACTGAAGCTTTCTTT. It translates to CASSFIGAGETEAFF.